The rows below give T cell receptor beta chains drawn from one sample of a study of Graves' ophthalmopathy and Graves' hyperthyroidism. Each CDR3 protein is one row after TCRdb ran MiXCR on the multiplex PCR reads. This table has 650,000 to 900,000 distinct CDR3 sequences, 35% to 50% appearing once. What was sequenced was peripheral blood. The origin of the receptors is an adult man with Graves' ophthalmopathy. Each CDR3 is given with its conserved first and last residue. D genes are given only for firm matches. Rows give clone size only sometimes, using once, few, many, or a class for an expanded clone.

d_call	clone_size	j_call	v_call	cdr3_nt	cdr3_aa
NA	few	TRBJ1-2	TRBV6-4	TGTGCCAGCAGCTTAAGTTCTGGCCGAAAGGAATCCTATGGCTACACCTTC	CASSLSSGRKESYGYTF
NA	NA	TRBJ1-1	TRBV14	TGTGCCAGCAGCCTATACAGGGCCCTGAACACTGAAGCTTTCTTT	CASSLYRALNTEAFF
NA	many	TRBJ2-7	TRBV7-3	TGTGCCAGCAGCTCCAGAACAGGAGCCTCCTACGAGCAGTACTTC	CASSSRTGASYEQYF
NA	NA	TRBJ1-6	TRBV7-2	TGTGCCAGCAGTGTTAAGGGACCGGGTAATTCACCCCTCCACTTT	CASSVKGPGNSPLHF
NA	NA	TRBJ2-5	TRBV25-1	TGTGCCAGCAGTGATAGTGCCGGGGAGCTTGCAGAGACCCAGTACTTC	CASSDSAGELAETQYF
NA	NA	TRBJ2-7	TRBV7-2	TGTGCCAGCAGCCCCTCCGGGGGCTTC	CASSPSGGF
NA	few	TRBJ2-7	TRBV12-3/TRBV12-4	TGTGCCAGCAGTCCGGGCTACCTGAACTCCTACGAGCAGTACTTC	CASSPGYLNSYEQYF
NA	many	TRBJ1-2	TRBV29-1	TGCAGCGTTGACTGGCAGGGAAACTATGGCTACACCTTC	CSVDWQGNYGYTF
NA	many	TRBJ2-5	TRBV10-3	TGTGCCATCAGTGAGTCGCCGGGGCAAGAGACCCAGTACTTC	CAISESPGQETQYF
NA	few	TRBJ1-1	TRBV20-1	TGCAGTGCTAGTAAGGCAGGGATCACTGAAGCTTTCTTT	CSASKAGITEAFF
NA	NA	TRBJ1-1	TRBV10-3	TGTGCCTCGGGGGCAGGGAAGTTGAAAACTGAAGCTTTCTTT	CASGAGKLKTEAFF
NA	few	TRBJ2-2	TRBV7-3	TGTGCCAGCAGCGTAGGGGTGCCCTCCGGGGAGCTGTTTTTT	CASSVGVPSGELFF
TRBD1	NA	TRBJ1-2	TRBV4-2	TGTGCCAGCAGCCACCCAGGGACAGGGCTATTGGATGGCTACACCTTC	CASSHPGTGLLDGYTF
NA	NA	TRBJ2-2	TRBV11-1	TGTGCCAGCAGTTACGCGGAGATGAACACCGGGGAGCTGTTTTTT	CASSYAEMNTGELFF
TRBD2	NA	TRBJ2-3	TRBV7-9	TGTGCCAGCAGCGGTAGCGGGAGTTTCAATACGCAGTATTTT	CASSGSGSFNTQYF
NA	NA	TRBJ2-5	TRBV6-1	TGTGCCAGCAGTGAATGGGGCCAGGACGGTGAGACCCAGTACTTC	CASSEWGQDGETQYF
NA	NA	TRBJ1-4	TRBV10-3	TGTGCCATCAGTGGGAGAGGAGAAAAACTGTTTTTT	CAISGRGEKLFF
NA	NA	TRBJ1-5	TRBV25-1	TGTGCCAGCAATCAAAGGGGGGGGGGCGGGCAGCCCCAGCATTTT	CASNQRGGGGQPQHF
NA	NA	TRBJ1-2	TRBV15	TGTGCCACCAGCAGCCGTACTGACAAGAACTATGGCTACACCTTC	CATSSRTDKNYGYTF
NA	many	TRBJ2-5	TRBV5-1	TGCGCCAGCAGCTTGGAGTTAGATCGGGAGACCCAGTACTTC	CASSLELDRETQYF
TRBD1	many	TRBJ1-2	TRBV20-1	TGCAGTGCTAGCCGGACAGGGGATTGGTATGGCTACACCTTC	CSASRTGDWYGYTF
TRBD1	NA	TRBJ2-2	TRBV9	TGTGCCAGCAGTGATGGACAGGGTAACACCGGGGAGCTGTTTTTT	CASSDGQGNTGELFF
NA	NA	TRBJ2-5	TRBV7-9	TGTGCCAGCAGCTTAATTACAAGAGAAGAGACCCAGTACTTC	CASSLITREETQYF
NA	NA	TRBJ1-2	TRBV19	TGTGCCAGTGAATCGGCAGGTCGGAACTATGGCTACACCTTC	CASESAGRNYGYTF
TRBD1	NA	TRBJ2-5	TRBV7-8	TGTGCCAGCAGCTTCTCGACAGGGGGTGGGGAGACCCAGTACTTC	CASSFSTGGGETQYF
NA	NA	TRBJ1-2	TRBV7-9	TGTGCCAGCAGCTTAGCGCCCACCTATGGCTACACCTTC	CASSLAPTYGYTF
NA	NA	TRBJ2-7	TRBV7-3	TGTGCCAGCACACACGGGGTTTCCTACGAGCAGTACTTC	CASTHGVSYEQYF